The clone carrying this T cell receptor beta chain was picked up a small number of times. The data belong to a study of T cells after yellow fever vaccination. In TCRdb, the 5' RACE reads were re-called with MiXCR into one record per CDR3 protein. The sample yields some 670,000 distinct CDR3 sequences, around an eighth seen once. CDR1 is SGHTA, CDR2 FQGNSA, per germline. The CDR3 runs 15 residues. Trimming shortened V by 3 bases and J by 0 bases, and 9 bases separated the two germline ends. The receptor comes from a man aged 30-40 years who received the YFV17D yellow fever vaccine. The V and J genes are TRBV7-2 and TRBJ2-1; D perhaps matches TRBD2 (5 bases). This specimen was PBMCs, taken on the day of the yellow fever booster vaccination. The CDR3 protein is CASSLDFYSYNEQFF. The CDR3 DNA reads TGTGCCAGCAGCTTGGACTTCTACTCCTACAATGAGCAGTTCTTC.